This TCR beta chain stems from a study of blood T cell repertoires in COVID-19. This table comes from immunoSEQ multiplex PCR, and its TCRdb copy is limited to in-frame clones, with some not included. The profile covers approximately 350,000 clones, with less than 90% appearing a single time and roughly 6.6% taken by the ten largest. Trimming removed 6 bases at V and 3 bases at J, with 36 bases between. Germline-derived CDR1 and CDR2 are SGHRS and YFSETQ. This CDR3 region has 21 residues. The source is a woman in her fifties or sixties with COVID-19, enrolled during active disease. Input material: peripheral blood. V is TRBV5-1 and J is TRBJ2-5; tentatively, D is TRBD1 (7 bases). The CDR3 DNA is TGCGCCAGCATTTTTAGGAGACAGGGAGGAGGAGGAGGGGCCCTGGAAGAGACCCAGTACTTC. As protein: CASIFRRQGGGGGALEETQYF.